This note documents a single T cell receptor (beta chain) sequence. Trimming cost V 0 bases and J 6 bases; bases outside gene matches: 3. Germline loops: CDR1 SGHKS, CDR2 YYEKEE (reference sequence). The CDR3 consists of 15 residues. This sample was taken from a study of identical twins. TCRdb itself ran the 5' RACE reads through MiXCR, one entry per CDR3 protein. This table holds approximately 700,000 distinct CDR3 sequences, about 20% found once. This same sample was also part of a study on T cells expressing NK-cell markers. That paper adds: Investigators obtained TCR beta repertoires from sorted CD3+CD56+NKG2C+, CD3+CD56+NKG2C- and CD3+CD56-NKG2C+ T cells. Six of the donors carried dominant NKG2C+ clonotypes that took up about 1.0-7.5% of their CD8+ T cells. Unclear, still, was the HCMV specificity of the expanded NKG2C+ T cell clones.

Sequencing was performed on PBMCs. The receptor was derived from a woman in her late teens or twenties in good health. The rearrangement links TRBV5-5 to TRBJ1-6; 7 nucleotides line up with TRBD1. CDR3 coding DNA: TGTGCCAGCAGCTTGGAGACAGGGATTAATTCACCCCTCCACTTT. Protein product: CASSLETGINSPLHF.